These 20 T cell receptor beta chains came from one sample sequenced in a study of T cell responses to AZD1222 COVID-19 vaccine. The table came from immunoSEQ multiplex PCR; TCRdb's copy has only in-frame clones and leaves some out. The sample consists of around 120,000 clones, about 89% of them appearing once. Material: peripheral blood, obtained on day 0 of MenACWY control vaccination. These receptors all come from an adult in good health.

This clone turned up a few times. The J gene is TRBJ1-2, the V gene TRBV9; 7 bases agree with TRBD1. Per the germline V gene, CDR1 is SGDLS and CDR2 is YYNGEE. Losses at the gene ends were 2 bases for V and 9 bases for J; bases not matched to a gene: 13. This CDR3 is built from 15 residues. Written as DNA, the CDR3 is TGTGCCAGCAGCGTTGAAACCGGGACAGCGACCCGCTACACCTTC. Amino acid sequence: CASSVETGTATRYTF.

The gene calls are TRBV7-9 and TRBJ2-7, with 10 bases matching TRBD1. V dropped 5 bases and J dropped 3; count of bases not matched to a gene: 10. Looked up from germline, CDR1 is SEHNR and CDR2 is FQNEAQ (reference sequence). The CDR3 is 16 amino acids. In nucleotides, the CDR3 is TGTGCCAGCAGCCTACCGGCCGGGACAGGGGTCTACGAGCAGTACTTC. Its protein product is CASSLPAGTGVYEQYF.

For this clone: Other nucleotide sequences in the sample specify the same CDR3. The V and J genes are TRBV5-1 and TRBJ2-5; no reliable D call. CDR1 and CDR2 from the germline V gene are SGHRS and YFSETQ. This CDR3 has 14 residues. V was shortened by 1 base and J by 5 bases, with 12 bases between the two germline ends. CDR3 sequence (DNA): TGCGCCAGCAGCTTGTTCCCCGGTGAGGAGACCCAGTACTTC. Encoded protein: CASSLFPGEETQYF.

The chain recombines TRBV6-5 with TRBJ2-7; possibly TRBD1 or TRBD2 for D (5 bases each). The germline gives CDR1 MNHEY, CDR2 SVGAGI. This CDR3 has 15 amino acids. Trimming pared 0 bases from V and 4 bases from J, leaving 13 bases between. As DNA, the CDR3 is TGTGCCAGCAGTTACTCGAATGTGGGGGAGTACGAGCAGTACTTC. Its protein product is CASSYSNVGEYEQYF.

The chain employs TRBV5-1 and TRBJ1-5; 7 bases line up with TRBD1. The trim removed 4 bases at V and 2 bases at J, leaving 3 bases unmatched. The CDR3 totals 14 residues. Germline V gene data show CDR1 as SGHRS and CDR2 as YFSETQ. CDR3 sequence reads: CASSLQGGNQPQHF. CDR3 DNA sequence: TGCGCCAGCAGCCTTCAGGGGGGCAATCAGCCCCAGCATTTT.

Judged by abundance, this clone is medium-sized. The chain carries TRBV27 and TRBJ1-2; tentatively, D is TRBD1 (5 bases). V was trimmed by 4 bases and J by 7 bases, leaving 16 bases between them. Germline assignment: CDR1 MNHEY and CDR2 SMNVEV (reference sequence). This CDR3 has 14 residues. The CDR3 nucleotides read TGTGCCAGCAGTTCCCACGGGACGGCTATTGGCTACACCTTC. Residues: CASSSHGTAIGYTF.

The J gene is TRBJ2-2, the V gene TRBV27; TRBD1 might be the D (6 bases). V dropped 5 bases and J dropped 3 bases, with 16 bases sitting between them. The CDR3 is made up of 16 amino acids. CDR1 is MNHEY and CDR2 is SMNVEV in the germline V gene (reference sequence). This CDR3 reads CASSAPPGQYTGELFF. For the CDR3, the DNA is TGTGCCAGCAGTGCCCCACCTGGACAGTACACCGGGGAGCTGTTTTTT.

V usage is TRBV10-2 and J usage is TRBJ2-3, with D perhaps TRBD2 (6 bases). CDR3 length equals 13 residues. Trimming shortened V by 6 bases and J by 0 bases, and 7 bases separated the two germline ends. Germline V lookup: CDR1 WSHSY, CDR2 SAAADI. CDR3: CASRLASTDTQYF. For the CDR3, the DNA is TGCGCCAGCAGACTAGCTAGCACAGATACGCAGTATTTT.

This chain connects TRBV7-8 to TRBJ1-1; 10 bases match TRBD1. The V gene end was trimmed by 5 bases and the J gene end by 2 bases; junction bases not matched to a gene: 8. Germline V lookup: CDR1 SGHVS, CDR2 FQNEAQ. This CDR3 spans 16 amino acids. This CDR3 is CASSPWTGGTNTEAFF. In DNA, the CDR3 is TGTGCCAGCAGCCCATGGACAGGGGGGACCAACACTGAAGCTTTCTTT.

The chain uses TRBV3-1 (or the pseudogene TRBV3-2) and TRBJ1-1; 7 nucleotides agree with TRBD1. Germline-derived CDR1 and CDR2 are LGHDT and YNNKEL (reference sequence). The CDR3 runs to 13 residues. Trimming took 4 bases from V and 5 from J; bases not matched to a gene: 4. CDR3 sequence: CASSRTGGTEAFF. DNA for the CDR3: TGTGCCAGCAGCCGGACAGGAGGGACTGAAGCTTTCTTT.

V usage is TRBV18 and J usage is TRBJ1-6, with D hard to call. Germline V gene lookup returns CDR1 KGHSH and CDR2 LQKENI. There are 16 residues in the CDR3. Trimming shortened V by 3 bases and J by 8 bases, and 17 bases separated the two germline ends. The CDR3 loop is CASSPREAGSHSPLHF. The CDR3 bases are TGTGCCAGCTCACCCCGGGAGGCGGGCAGTCATTCACCCCTCCACTTT. Complete variable domain (other parts from reference TRBV18 and TRBJ1-6): NAGVMQNPRHLVRRRGQEARLRCSPMKGHSHVYWYRQLPEEGLKFMVYLQKENIIDESGMPKERFSAEFPKEGPSILRIQQVVRGDSAAYFCASSPREAGSHSPLHFGNGTRLTVT.

The V and J genes are TRBV9 and TRBJ2-6; 8 bases fit TRBD2. Per germline, CDR1 SGDLS and CDR2 YYNGEE. The V segment lost 3 bases and the J segment 0 bases; nucleotides outside the gene matches: 17. The CDR3 consists of 21 residues. In DNA form, the CDR3 reads TGTGCCAGCAGCGCCGTTTCTGGACTAGCCGGGCCTGGCTCTGGGGCCAACGTCCTGACTTTC. Its translation: CASSAVSGLAGPGSGANVLTF.

This chain uses TRBV2 with TRBJ2-1; D tentatively fits TRBD1 or TRBD2 (5 bases each). V lost 9 bases, J lost 10 bases, and 19 bases lay in between. Germline CDR1 reads SNHLY; CDR2 reads FYNNEI. The CDR3 is 13 amino acids. The CDR3 nucleotides read TGTGCCAGTAGCCCGGGACGTCCTTGGGAGCAGTTCTTC. Amino acids: CASSPGRPWEQFF.

This chain connects TRBV9 to TRBJ2-5, with D tentatively TRBD1 (6 bases). The CDR3 spans 14 residues. Per germline, CDR1 SGDLS and CDR2 YYNGEE. V was cut by 4 bases and J by 3 bases, with 13 bases left in between. Here the CDR3 DNA reads TGTGCCAGCAGCCCAGGGGTAGCAGAAGAGACCCAGTACTTC. Residues: CASSPGVAEETQYF.

The V call is TRBV19, the J call TRBJ1-3; D not resolved. The ends were cut back, 7 bases at V and 0 bases at J, with 13 bases in the middle. This CDR3 has 15 residues. Per germline, CDR1 LNHDA and CDR2 SQIVND (reference sequence). This chain's CDR3 is CASNQSPNSGNTIYF. The CDR3 coding sequence is TGTGCCAGTAACCAGAGCCCGAACTCTGGAAACACCATATATTTT. The full variable domain, with the rest looked up from reference TRBV19 and TRBJ1-3, is DGGITQSPKYLFRKEGQNVTLSCEQNLNHDAMYWYRQDPGQGLRLIYYSQIVNDFQKGDIAEGYSVSREKKESFPLTVTSAQKNPTAFYLCASNQSPNSGNTIYFGEGSWLTVV.

The rearrangement joins TRBV13 to TRBJ2-1; unclear D gene. The CDR3 totals 14 residues. CDR1 PRHDT and CDR2 FYEKMQ come from the germline V gene (reference sequence). V dropped 3 bases and J dropped 5 bases, with 11 bases sitting between them. The CDR3 loop is CASSFRTVNNEQFF. The CDR3 DNA sequence: TGTGCCAGCAGCTTCAGGACGGTGAACAATGAGCAGTTCTTC.

The chain has TRBV9 and TRBJ2-4, with 12 bases matching TRBD2. The V gene's germline CDR1 is SGDLS and CDR2 YYNGEE. Trimming removed 0 bases from V and 2 bases from J; junction bases left unmatched: 15. The CDR3 has 21 amino acids. CDR3 nucleotides: TGTGCCAGCAGCGTAGGTCCCCCTAGCGGGAGGGAAGGCGAAACCAAAAACATTCAGTACTTC. It yields the protein CASSVGPPSGREGETKNIQYF.

This clone was seen once. The V gene is TRBV11-3, the J gene TRBJ1-5; no clear D gene. The V gene lost 4 bases and the J gene lost 11 bases, with 9 bases spanning the gap. Germline lookup yields CDR1 SGHNT and CDR2 YENEEA. The CDR3 loop spans 11 amino acids. In DNA form, the CDR3 reads TGTGCCAGCAGCTACGACCTAACCCAGCATTTT. Encoded protein: CASSYDLTQHF.

About this clone itself: Within the sample, other DNA sequences also encode this same CDR3. The V and J genes are TRBV5-6 and TRBJ1-1; maybe TRBD1 (5 bases). The germline CDR1 and CDR2 sequences are SGHDT and YYEEEE. The CDR3 loop spans 15 amino acids. With 0 bases removed from V and 0 bases from J, the gap between germline ends came to 9 bases. The CDR3 spells CASSLVGGMNTEAFF. The CDR3 DNA reads as TGTGCCAGCAGCTTGGTTGGGGGTATGAACACTGAAGCTTTCTTT.

This chain joins TRBV6-5 and TRBJ1-1; D perhaps matches TRBD1 (5 bases). The CDR3 contains 13 residues. Trimming shortened V by 2 bases and J by 6 bases, and 10 bases separated the two germline ends. Germline CDR1 MNHEY, CDR2 SVGAGI. This CDR3 is CASSYRGGPEAFF. In DNA, the CDR3 is TGTGCCAGCAGTTACCGGGGGGGTCCTGAAGCTTTCTTT.